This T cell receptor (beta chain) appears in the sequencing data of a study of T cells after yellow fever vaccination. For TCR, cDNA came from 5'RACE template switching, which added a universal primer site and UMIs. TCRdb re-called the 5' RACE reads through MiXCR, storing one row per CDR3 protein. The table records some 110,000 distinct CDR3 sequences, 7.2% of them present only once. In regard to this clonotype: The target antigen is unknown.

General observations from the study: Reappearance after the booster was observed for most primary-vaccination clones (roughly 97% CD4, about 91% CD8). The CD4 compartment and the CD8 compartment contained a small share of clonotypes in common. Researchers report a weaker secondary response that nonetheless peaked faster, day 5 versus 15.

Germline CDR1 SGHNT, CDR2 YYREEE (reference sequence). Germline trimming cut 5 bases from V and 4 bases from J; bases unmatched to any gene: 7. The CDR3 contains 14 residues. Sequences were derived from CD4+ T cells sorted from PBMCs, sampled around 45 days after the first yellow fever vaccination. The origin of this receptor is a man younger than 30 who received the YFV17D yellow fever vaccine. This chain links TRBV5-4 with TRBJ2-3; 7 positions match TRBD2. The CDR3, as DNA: TGTGCCAGCAGGGCTGGGGGAGGGGCAGATACGCAGTATTTT. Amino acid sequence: CASRAGGGADTQYF.